These T cell receptor beta chains were read from a single sample in a study of Ad26.COV2.S vaccination and SARS-CoV-2 variants. TCRdb keeps only in-frame clones here, not all; method: immunoSEQ multiplex PCR. The sample has about 680,000 clones, roughly 90% seen once. This material consisted of peripheral blood, taken in a trial of Ad26.COV2.S vaccine versus placebo. These receptors all stem from a person aged 18 to 59 who received the Ad26.COV2.S COVID-19 vaccine or a placebo. The CDR3 runs from the conserved cysteine through the conserved F or W. Each record gives: clone size, D gene, J gene, V gene, CDR3 protein, CDR3 DNA. D genes are given only for firm matches. The size entry is marked missing in some rows and otherwise reads once, few, many or a size class.

once | NA | TRBJ1-5 | TRBV29-1 | CSVQGKPYQPQHF | TGCAGCGTCCAGGGCAAGCCCTATCAGCCCCAGCATTTT
NA | TRBD1 | TRBJ1-1 | TRBV19 | CASMPIPGQGNTEAFF | TGTGCCAGTATGCCCATCCCGGGACAGGGAAACACTGAAGCTTTCTTT
NA | NA | TRBJ2-2 | TRBV27 | CASSLRGAGELFF | TGTGCCAGCAGTTTAAGAGGGGCCGGGGAGCTGTTTTTT
NA | TRBD2 | TRBJ2-5 | TRBV29-1 | CSVRGGSGRETQYF | TGCAGCGTGCGGGGCGGGAGCGGTCGGGAGACCCAGTACTTC
once | NA | TRBJ1-5 | TRBV4-1 | CASSQQNLSNQPQHF | TGCGCCAGCAGCCAGCAGAACCTTAGCAATCAGCCCCAGCATTTT
NA | NA | TRBJ1-2 | TRBV10-2 | CASVEDGGDYGYTF | TGCGCCAGCGTTGAGGACGGGGGTGACTATGGCTACACCTTC
once | TRBD2 | TRBJ2-1 | TRBV6-5 | CASSPSGSSYNEQFF | TGTGCCAGCAGTCCTAGCGGGAGCTCCTACAATGAGCAGTTCTTC
NA | NA | TRBJ2-2 | TRBV5-6 | CASRQGASDHTGELFF | TGTGCCAGCAGGCAGGGCGCTAGCGACCACACCGGGGAGCTGTTTTTT
NA | TRBD2 | TRBJ2-2 | TRBV4-3 | CASSRSGGISTGELFF | TGCGCCAGCAGCCGGAGCGGGGGTATTTCTACCGGGGAGCTGTTTTTT
NA | NA | TRBJ2-1 | TRBV5-1 | CASSLVGVRVSNEQFF | TGCGCCAGCAGCTTGGTAGGCGTCCGTGTCTCCAATGAGCAGTTCTTC
NA | NA | TRBJ1-5 | TRBV5-6 | CASSLLGQAGSYNQPQHF | TGTGCCAGCAGCTTGTTGGGGCAGGCAGGATCCTACAATCAGCCCCAGCATTTT
NA | TRBD2 | TRBJ2-7 | TRBV11-2 | CASSLDLGGSVSYEQYF | TGTGCCAGCAGCTTAGATCTGGGCGGGAGTGTCTCCTACGAGCAGTACTTC
NA | NA | TRBJ1-1 | TRBV12-3/TRBV12-4 | CASTRNGGAEAFF | TGTGCCAGCACCAGAAACGGAGGGGCTGAAGCTTTCTTT
NA | NA | TRBJ2-5 | TRBV5-4 | CASSTGTVRGEQETQYF | TGTGCCAGCAGCACAGGGACGGTTCGTGGGGAACAAGAGACCCAGTACTTC
NA | NA | TRBJ1-5 | TRBV5-8 | CASSLGLGNQPQHF | TGTGCCAGCAGCTTGGGGTTGGGCAATCAGCCCCAGCATTTT
NA | TRBD1 | TRBJ1-2 | TRBV4-2 | CASSYGTGGNDGYTF | TGTGCCAGCAGCTACGGGACAGGGGGAAACGATGGCTACACCTTC
NA | NA | TRBJ1-2 | TRBV5-4 | CASSLETGRGYTF | TGTGCCAGCAGCTTGGAGACGGGGAGAGGCTACACCTTC
NA | TRBD1 | TRBJ2-7 | TRBV3-1/TRBV3-2 | CASSPMDRENEQYF | TGTGCCAGCAGCCCCATGGACAGGGAGAACGAGCAGTACTTC
NA | NA | TRBJ1-2 | TRBV30 | CAWSVRSGPRSYTF | TGTGCCTGGAGTGTACGTTCAGGCCCTCGGAGCTACACCTTC
NA | NA | TRBJ1-2 | TRBV20-1 | CSAGTDYGYTF | TGCAGTGCTGGGACGGACTATGGCTACACCTTC
NA | NA | TRBJ2-3 | TRBV4-1 | CASSQEAGAISSDTQYF | TGCGCCAGCAGCCAAGAGGCGGGGGCTATCTCTAGCGATACGCAGTATTTT
NA | TRBD1 | TRBJ2-2 | TRBV24-1 | CATSARQGAGELFF | TGTGCCACCAGTGCGCGACAGGGGGCCGGGGAGCTGTTTTTT
NA | TRBD1 | TRBJ2-5 | TRBV30 | CAWSAKQGAGETQYF | TGTGCCTGGAGTGCCAAACAGGGGGCAGGAGAGACCCAGTACTTC
NA | NA | TRBJ2-7 | TRBV4-3 | CASSQDTGPYEQYF | TGCGCCAGCAGCCAAGATACCGGTCCCTACGAGCAGTACTTC
NA | NA | TRBJ2-7 | TRBV12-3/TRBV12-4 | CASTLDFSYEQYF | TGTGCCAGCACCCTCGACTTTTCCTACGAGCAGTACTTC
NA | NA | TRBJ2-4 | TRBV7-9 | CASSLVSALAKNIQYF | TGTGCCAGCAGCTTGGTTTCAGCCCTAGCCAAAAACATTCAGTACTTC
NA | TRBD2 | TRBJ2-1 | TRBV12-3/TRBV12-4 | CASTPAGGGQFF | TGTGCCAGCACCCCTGCGGGAGGGGGGCAGTTCTTC
NA | TRBD1 | TRBJ2-1 | TRBV11-2 | CASSPYPTQGYGEQFF | TGTGCCAGCAGCCCTTACCCCACACAGGGGTATGGTGAGCAGTTCTTC
NA | NA | TRBJ2-1 | TRBV28 | CASSPGGYNEQFF | TGTGCCAGCAGCCCCGGGGGCTACAATGAGCAGTTCTTC
NA | NA | TRBJ1-5 | TRBV12-3/TRBV12-4 | CASSLDRMQPQHF | TGTGCCAGCAGTTTAGACAGGATGCAGCCCCAGCATTTT
NA | NA | TRBJ2-3 | TRBV18 | CASSPLDGTDTQYF | TGTGCCAGCTCACCACTTGATGGCACAGATACGCAGTATTTT
few | TRBD1 | TRBJ2-7 | TRBV7-8 | CASSPATGTAYF | TGTGCCAGCAGCCCCGCTACCGGGACAGCCTACTTC
NA | NA | TRBJ2-7 | TRBV27 | CASSPLDSPYEQYF | TGTGCCAGCAGTCCCCTAGACTCTCCCTACGAGCAGTACTTC
NA | NA | TRBJ1-2 | TRBV10-3 | CAISESGRDGYTF | TGTGCCATCAGTGAGTCAGGCAGGGACGGCTACACCTTC
NA | NA | TRBJ1-5 | TRBV6-5 | CASSYSEGAGQPQHF | TGTGCCAGCAGTTACTCGGAAGGAGCGGGTCAGCCCCAGCATTTT
NA | TRBD2 | TRBJ2-3 | TRBV5-1 | CASSLGLAEYTDTQYF | TGCGCCAGCAGCTTGGGACTAGCAGAATACACAGATACGCAGTATTTT
NA | NA | TRBJ2-7 | TRBV27 | CASSRDFSYEQYF | TGTGCCAGCAGTCGGGACTTCTCCTACGAGCAGTACTTC
NA | TRBD1 | TRBJ2-4 | TRBV12-5 | CASGLVITQGAAKNIQYF | TGTGCTAGTGGTTTGGTAATTACGCAGGGGGCAGCCAAAAACATTCAGTACTTC
NA | NA | TRBJ2-2 | TRBV9 | CASSVGVGLNTGELFF | TGTGCCAGCAGCGTAGGGGTGGGTCTAAACACCGGGGAGCTGTTTTTT
NA | NA | TRBJ1-4 | TRBV20-1 | CSASAHGGREKLFF | TGCAGTGCTAGTGCTCATGGGGGCCGTGAAAAACTGTTTTTT
NA | NA | TRBJ1-2 | TRBV24-1 | CATSDFQGHGYTF | TGTGCCACCAGTGATTTCCAGGGGCATGGCTACACCTTC
NA | TRBD2 | TRBJ2-7 | TRBV23-1 | CAGPSGRMNEQYF | TGCGCCGGACCGAGCGGGAGGATGAACGAGCAGTACTTC
once | NA | TRBJ2-7 | TRBV19 | CASSPRRYEQYF | TGTGCCAGTAGCCCCCGCAGGTACGAGCAGTACTTC
NA | NA | TRBJ1-6 | TRBV3-1/TRBV3-2 | CASSQDLQWSLHF | TGTGCCAGCAGCCAAGATCTACAATGGTCCCTCCACTTT
once | NA | TRBJ1-1 | TRBV29-1 | CSVDPWGKNTEAFF | TGCAGCGTTGACCCCTGGGGAAAGAACACTGAAGCTTTCTTT
once | NA | TRBJ1-2 | TRBV7-9 | CASSLEAPVGYGYTF | TGTGCCAGCAGCTTAGAGGCCCCGGTGGGCTATGGCTACACCTTC
NA | NA | TRBJ1-3 | TRBV3-1/TRBV3-2 | CASSQDLLEGNTIYF | TGTGCCAGCAGCCAAGATCTCCTCGAGGGAAACACCATATATTTT
NA | TRBD2 | TRBJ2-1 | TRBV6-5 | CASSRLASFLNEQFF | TGTGCCAGCAGTCGACTAGCGAGTTTTCTCAATGAGCAGTTCTTC
NA | NA | TRBJ1-5 | TRBV6-5 | CASRVGYEVHF | TGTGCCAGCAGAGTCGGGTACGAGGTTCATTTT
NA | NA | TRBJ2-1 | TRBV7-8 | CASSLGLGRTSYNEQFF | TGTGCCAGCAGCTTAGGGCTAGGGAGGACCTCCTACAATGAGCAGTTCTTC
NA | NA | TRBJ1-1 | TRBV6-2/TRBV6-3 | CASSPWAELNTEAFF | TGTGCCAGCAGTCCCTGGGCGGAACTGAACACTGAAGCTTTCTTT
NA | NA | TRBJ2-7 | TRBV29-1 | CSAAVNSYYEQYF | TGCAGCGCGGCCGTGAACAGTTACTACGAGCAGTACTTC
once | NA | TRBJ1-5 | TRBV15 | CATSNEWGRGSNQPQHF | TGTGCCACCAGCAATGAATGGGGCAGGGGAAGCAATCAGCCCCAGCATTTT